This TCR beta chain was sequenced in a study of blood T cell repertoires in COVID-19. Across the study: Acute and convalescent COVID-19 samples came from the United States, Italy and Spain. Sources were T cells, B-cell-depleted T cells, or PBMCs; the material itself was cDNA or gDNA.

Methods used by the authors: Estimated nucleated cell counts came from reference gene primer amplification. Measured with immunoSEQ multiplex PCR; TCRdb has only the in-frame clones, and not every one. V and J calls and clone size come straight from that table; D and trimming were deduced from the DNA. The sample yields about 120,000 clones, 75% to 85% seen once. Specimen: peripheral blood. This sequence was found in a woman older than 75 with acute or convalescent COVID-19.

CDR3 sequence reads: CASSQRRQGGIADTQYF. The CDR3 coding sequence is TGTGCCAGCAGCCAAAGAAGACAGGGGGGTATTGCAGATACGCAGTATTTT. The chain links TRBV14 to TRBJ2-3, with 9 bases aligning to TRBD1. Germline V gene lookup returns CDR1 SGHDN and CDR2 FVKESK. CDR3 length equals 17 residues. The V and J ends lost 2 bases and 4 bases, in that order; junction bases with no gene match: 10.